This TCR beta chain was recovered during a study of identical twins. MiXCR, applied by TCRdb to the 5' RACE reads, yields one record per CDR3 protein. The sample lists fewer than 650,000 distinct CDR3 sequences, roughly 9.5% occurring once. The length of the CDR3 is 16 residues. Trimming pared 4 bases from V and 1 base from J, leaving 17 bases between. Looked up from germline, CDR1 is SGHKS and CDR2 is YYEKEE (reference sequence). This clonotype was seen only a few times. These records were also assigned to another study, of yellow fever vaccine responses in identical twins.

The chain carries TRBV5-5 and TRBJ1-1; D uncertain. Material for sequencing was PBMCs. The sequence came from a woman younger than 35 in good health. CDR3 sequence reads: CASSPGVRAGNTEAFF. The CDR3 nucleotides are TGTGCCAGCAGCCCCGGCGTTCGGGCGGGGAACACTGAAGCTTTCTTT.